This T cell receptor (beta chain) came from a study of patients and donors after allogeneic stem cell transplantation (dated by TCRdb to about 2020). This clonotype was recorded a few times. Its antigen remains unidentified. Per-nucleotide qualities are absent, and no much larger clonotype sits a single base away. Trimming costs V 5 bases and J 0 bases, and their ends lie 6 bases apart. The germline V gene (reference sequence) specifies LNHNV as CDR1 and YYDKDF as CDR2. The CDR3, from cysteine to phenylalanine, totals 13 residues. The CDR3 DNA has 39 bases and is translated from base 1. Library preparation was by RT-PCR. The run used a NextSeq 550. TCRdb reworked the public reads: Q25 trimming with fastp, MiXCR clone assembly, productive beta chains retained. Each CDR3 protein gets just one entry, which takes the most common genes and DNA from the rows behind it. Within this sample are about 400,000 distinct CDR3 sequences, with under 20% of them counted one time only. The ten largest clones take up 7.2% of the sample.

This TCR derives from a human donor who was either an allogeneic HSCT recipient or a stem cell or donor lymphocyte infusion donor (not recorded which). It is not recorded whose cells these are; they may come from a transplant donor. This chain joins TRBV15 to TRBJ2-3; no D gene call is confident. Sequenced material: blood, either unsorted or a sorted T cell fraction (not recorded which). The CDR3 reads CATSPRSTDTQYF. The DNA sequence is given as TGTGCCACCAGCCCCCGGAGCACAGATACGCAGTATTTT.